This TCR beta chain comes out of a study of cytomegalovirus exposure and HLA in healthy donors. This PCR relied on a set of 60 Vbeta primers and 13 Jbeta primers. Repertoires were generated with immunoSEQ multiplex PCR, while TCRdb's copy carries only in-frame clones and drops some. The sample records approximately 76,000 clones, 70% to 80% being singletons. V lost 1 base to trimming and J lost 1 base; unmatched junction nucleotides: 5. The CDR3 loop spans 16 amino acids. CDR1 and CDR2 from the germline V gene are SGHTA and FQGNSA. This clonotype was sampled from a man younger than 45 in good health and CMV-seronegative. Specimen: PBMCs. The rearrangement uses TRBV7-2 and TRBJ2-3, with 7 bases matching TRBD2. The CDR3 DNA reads TGTGCCAGCAGCTTAGGGGGGGGTCGGGGCACAGATACGCAGTATTTT. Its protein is CASSLGGGRGTDTQYF.